A selection of T cell receptor beta chains follows, all from one sample in a study of Ad26.COV2.S vaccination and SARS-CoV-2 variants. Clones were sequenced by immunoSEQ multiplex PCR, and TCRdb holds only the in-frame ones, with some missing. The sample consists of about 680,000 clones, about 89% of them appearing once. The sequencing here drew on peripheral blood, taken in a trial of Ad26.COV2.S vaccine versus placebo. Receptor source: a person between 18 and 65 years old who received the Ad26.COV2.S COVID-19 vaccine or a placebo. Both conserved end residues are part of each CDR3. A D gene is named only where the DNA matches it firmly. Clone size is given for some rows only: seen once, a few or many times, or a class if the clone is expanded.

j_call clone_size d_call v_call cdr3_aa cdr3_nt
TRBJ1-1 NA NA TRBV18 CASSPPLNTEAFF TGTGCCAGCTCACCACCTTTGAACACTGAAGCTTTCTTT
TRBJ1-6 NA NA TRBV10-3 CAISETDNSPLHF TGTGCCATCAGTGAAACAGATAATTCACCCCTCCACTTT
TRBJ2-3 NA NA TRBV4-2 CASNRQRVVDGDTQYF TGTGCCAGCAATCGGCAGCGGGTTGTGGATGGGGATACGCAGTATTTT
TRBJ2-5 once TRBD1 TRBV19 CASSRQGAQETQYF TGTGCCAGTAGCAGACAGGGTGCCCAAGAGACCCAGTACTTC
TRBJ1-2 NA NA TRBV19 CASSDRPYGYTF TGTGCCAGTAGTGACAGGCCCTATGGCTACACCTTC
TRBJ1-3 NA NA TRBV5-4 CASSLVGTSSGNTIYF TGTGCCAGCAGCTTGGTGGGGACCTCCTCTGGAAACACCATATATTTT
TRBJ2-5 NA NA TRBV6-2/TRBV6-3 CASSYIQGLRETQYF TGTGCCAGCAGTTACATCCAGGGGCTGCGAGAGACCCAGTACTTC
TRBJ2-3 NA NA TRBV5-1 CASSLGGAAQGDTQYF TGCGCCAGCAGCTTAGGGGGAGCCGCGCAGGGAGATACGCAGTATTTT
TRBJ2-7 NA NA TRBV19 CASSTSTGSHEQYF TGTGCCAGTAGTACCTCCACAGGGTCCCACGAGCAGTACTTC
TRBJ2-7 NA NA TRBV2 CASLGTLSGASYEQYF TGTGCCAGCCTCGGGACACTAAGCGGGGCTTCCTACGAGCAGTACTTC
TRBJ2-3 NA TRBD1 TRBV4-3 CASSLGQADTQYF TGCGCCAGCAGCCTTGGACAGGCAGATACGCAGTATTTT
TRBJ2-3 NA TRBD2 TRBV7-3 CASSSGGRGGTDTQYF TGTGCCAGCAGCTCAGGAGGGCGGGGGGGCACAGATACGCAGTATTTT
TRBJ1-5 NA TRBD1 TRBV2 CASSRDRGLSNQPQHF TGTGCCAGCAGCCGGGACAGGGGACTAAGCAATCAGCCCCAGCATTTT
TRBJ2-5 NA TRBD2 TRBV19 CASSISLAGGTETQYF TGTGCCAGTAGTATTTCCCTAGCGGGAGGCACTGAGACCCAGTACTTC
TRBJ1-1 NA TRBD1 TRBV7-2 CASSLGGTGFGTEAFF TGTGCCAGCAGCTTAGGGGGGACAGGGTTCGGCACTGAAGCTTTCTTT
TRBJ2-7 NA NA TRBV10-3 CAISGGGYEQYF TGTGCCATCAGTGGGGGCGGATACGAGCAGTACTTC
TRBJ2-1 NA TRBD2 TRBV4-1 CASSHWAGGPYNEQFF TGCGCCAGCAGCCATTGGGCGGGGGGTCCCTACAATGAGCAGTTCTTC
TRBJ2-7 NA TRBD1 TRBV5-4 CASSKPGQGASYEQYF TGTGCCAGCAGCAAACCTGGTCAGGGGGCATCCTACGAGCAGTACTTC
TRBJ2-1 NA TRBD2 TRBV19 CASSVTSGTSHEQFF TGTGCCAGTAGTGTGACTAGCGGGACGTCTCATGAGCAGTTCTTC
TRBJ2-7 NA TRBD2 TRBV7-9 CASSLVGLAAYEQYF TGTGCCAGCAGCTTAGTAGGACTAGCTGCTTACGAGCAGTACTTC
TRBJ2-1 NA TRBD2 TRBV24-1 CATSDFPSGSGEQFF TGTGCCACCAGTGATTTCCCTAGCGGGAGCGGTGAGCAGTTCTTC
TRBJ2-7 NA NA TRBV19 CASSRDSGGSEQYF TGTGCCAGTAGTAGGGACAGCGGGGGAAGCGAGCAGTACTTC
TRBJ2-5 NA NA TRBV15 CATSRDNGRGETQYF TGTGCCACCAGCAGAGATAACGGTAGAGGGGAGACCCAGTACTTC
TRBJ1-2 NA NA TRBV19 CASSSPSRRYGYTF TGTGCCAGTAGTTCCCCATCTCGCCGCTATGGCTACACCTTC
TRBJ1-5 few NA TRBV6-5 CASRSMGFGNQPQHF TGTGCCAGCAGGTCCATGGGCTTTGGCAATCAGCCCCAGCATTTT
TRBJ2-3 NA NA TRBV7-2 CASSLGWGDTQYF TGTGCCAGCAGCTTAGGATGGGGAGATACGCAGTATTTT
TRBJ2-3 NA NA TRBV5-5 CASSLGVLPDTQYF TGTGCCAGCAGCTTGGGGGTCCTGCCGGATACGCAGTATTTT
TRBJ2-3 NA NA TRBV2 CASRYQGTDTQYF TGTGCCAGCAGATATCAGGGCACAGATACGCAGTATTTT
TRBJ2-5 NA NA TRBV3-1/TRBV3-2 CASSQGSGVPQETQYF TGTGCCAGCAGCCAAGGGTCGGGGGTCCCCCAAGAGACCCAGTACTTC
TRBJ2-3 once NA TRBV4-3 CASSQAFLGGRSTDTQYF TGCGCCAGCAGCCAAGCGTTTTTGGGCGGCCGTAGCACAGATACGCAGTATTTT
TRBJ2-5 NA NA TRBV19 CASSSDTIRETQYF TGTGCCAGTAGTAGCGACACCATCAGAGAGACCCAGTACTTC
TRBJ2-5 NA NA TRBV30 CAWRGGVKTQYF TGTGCCTGGAGAGGGGGAGTAAAGACCCAGTACTTC
TRBJ2-3 NA TRBD2 TRBV5-1 CASSPRGLAGVDTQYF TGCGCCAGCAGCCCTAGGGGGCTAGCGGGAGTGGATACGCAGTATTTT
TRBJ1-2 NA NA TRBV27 CASSHSGREVYGYTF TGTGCCAGCAGTCACTCGGGCCGGGAGGTCTATGGCTACACCTTC
TRBJ2-3 NA NA TRBV3-1/TRBV3-2 CASSPHPIGDTQYF TGTGCCAGCAGCCCTCACCCTATAGGAGATACGCAGTATTTT
TRBJ2-1 NA NA TRBV3-1/TRBV3-2 CASSQDRRNEQFF TGTGCCAGCAGCCAAGATCGTCGCAATGAGCAGTTCTTC
TRBJ2-3 once NA TRBV24-1 CATSGSASTDTQYF TGTGCCACCAGTGGATCGGCTAGCACAGATACGCAGTATTTT
TRBJ2-1 NA NA TRBV9 CASSPRGSYNEQFF TGTGCCAGCAGCCCCCGGGGCTCCTACAATGAGCAGTTCTTC
TRBJ1-5 once TRBD1 TRBV19 CASTSNRGTRQPQHF TGTGCCAGTACTAGTAACAGGGGAACCAGGCAGCCCCAGCATTTT
TRBJ1-6 NA NA TRBV5-6 CASSLDSSSYNSPLHF TGTGCCAGCAGCTTGGACTCAAGCTCCTATAATTCACCCCTCCACTTT
TRBJ2-5 NA NA TRBV7-9 CASSSLQETQYF TGTGCCAGCAGCTCACTACAAGAGACCCAGTACTTC
TRBJ2-7 NA NA TRBV3-1/TRBV3-2 CASSLKGPSYEQYF TGTGCCAGCAGCCTAAAGGGTCCCTCCTACGAGCAGTACTTC
TRBJ1-3 NA NA TRBV5-1 CASSLAGRGSGNTIYF TGCGCCAGCAGCTTGGCGGGGAGGGGTTCTGGAAACACCATATATTTT
TRBJ2-3 NA NA TRBV19 CASRPDITDTQYF TGTGCCAGTAGACCCGACATCACAGATACGCAGTATTTT
TRBJ2-6 NA NA TRBV5-5 CASSTDSGANVLTF TGTGCCAGCAGCACCGACTCTGGGGCCAACGTCCTGACTTTC